The next 14 T cell receptor beta chains were all read from a single sample in a study of beta chain features in type 1 diabetes. Study results and limitations: When Type 1 diabetes patients were examined, their TCRB CDR3s proved moderately but significantly shorter in all four CD4+ subsets.

The isolated RNA, all of it, was reverse transcribed, so expressed TCRB transcripts were what got sequenced. Assay used: immunoSEQ multiplex PCR; TCRdb lists only in-frame clones, some missing. The sample shows roughly 250,000 clones, about a fifth of them seen only once. These receptors lack a known antigen. The source material was naive CD4+ T cells from blood. These TCRs come from a woman in her 40s with type 1 diabetes.

This clone was counted a few times. CDR3 in amino acids: CASSPQGGDTEAFF. DNA of the CDR3: TGTGCCAGCTCACCCCAGGGAGGGGACACTGAAGCTTTCTTT. The chain joins TRBV18 to TRBJ1-1, with a weak D call TRBD1 (5 bases). The germline V gene has CDR1 KGHSH and CDR2 LQKENI. V lost 3 bases and J lost 3, with 11 bases in between. This CDR3 is built from 14 residues.

A few counts support this clone. The V gene is TRBV7-2, the J gene TRBJ1-1, with D possibly TRBD1 on 5 matching bases. The length of the CDR3 is 14 residues. The germline V gene has CDR1 SGHTA and CDR2 FQGNSA. V lost 3 bases and J lost 1, with 9 bases in between. This CDR3 reads CASSLTATNTEAFF. The CDR3 DNA reads TGTGCCAGCAGCTTGACAGCGACGAACACTGAAGCTTTCTTT.

This clone was detected only a few times. This chain joins TRBV14 and TRBJ2-2; TRBD1 aligns across 8 bases. CDR3 length equals 20 residues. Trimming took 4 bases from V and 5 from J; bases not matched to a gene: 21. Germline V CDR1 and CDR2: SGHDN, FVKESK. Here the CDR3 DNA reads TGTGCCAGCAGCCTCTCACCTCGACAGGGGTGGGTCGTTCGTACCGGGGAGCTGTTTTTT. Protein product: CASSLSPRQGWVVRTGELFF.

Regarding this clone: The sample carries other DNA sequences with the same CDR3. The J gene is TRBJ2-5, the V gene TRBV28; perhaps TRBD2 as D (5 bases). The length of the CDR3 is 12 residues. Germline CDR1 reads MDHEN; CDR2 reads SYDVKM. Trimming left V 6 bases short and J 5 bases short, with 10 bases between. In DNA form, the CDR3 reads TGTGCCAGCAGCCCACCGGGGGAGACCCAGTACTTC. Amino acids: CASSPPGETQYF.

This clone was detected only a few times. The genes are TRBV9 and TRBJ2-1; tentative D call: TRBD2 (5 bases). Trimming took 0 bases from V and 9 from J, leaving 13 bases between them. Germline loops: CDR1 SGDLS, CDR2 YYNGEE. This CDR3 is built from 14 residues. CDR3 in DNA: TGTGCCAGCAGCGTAGTCCACTACGCGGGTGAGCAGTTCTTC. Translation gives CASSVVHYAGEQFF.

The rearrangement uses TRBV27 and TRBJ1-1; the D gene is possibly TRBD1 (5 bases). V was pared by 7 bases and J by 8 bases, with 17 bases between. Germline V gives CDR1 MNHEY, CDR2 SMNVEV (reference sequence). This CDR3 region has 13 residues. The CDR3 bases are TGTGCCAGCATCCCGACTGGCAGGGCGGAAGCTTTCTTT. Amino acids: CASIPTGRAEAFF.

The V gene is TRBV18, the J gene TRBJ2-1, with D possibly matching TRBD2 (5 bases). Trimming cost V 6 bases and J 9 bases, with 21 bases left between them. The CDR3 extends over 15 amino acids. Germline V CDR1 and CDR2: KGHSH, LQKENI. The chain's CDR3 is CASSTGVGVETEQFF. CDR3 DNA sequence: TGTGCCAGCTCTACGGGTGTGGGAGTGGAGACTGAGCAGTTCTTC.

This clone was counted a few times. The rearrangement uses TRBV4-3 and TRBJ1-1; a weak D match, TRBD1 (6 bases). The germline V and J ends were trimmed by 1 base and 7 bases, with 16 bases remaining between them. CDR1 and CDR2 (germline): LGHNA, YSLEER. The CDR3 is made up of 15 amino acids. DNA of the CDR3: TGCGCCAGCAGCCAAGGGGGGGGCCCCCCTATTGAAGCTTTCTTT. Translation: CASSQGGGPPIEAFF.

J is TRBJ2-1 and V is TRBV6-5, with 7 bases lining up with TRBD1. V lost 4 bases and J lost 1; bases outside the gene matches: 4. The CDR3 extends over 15 amino acids. Germline V gives CDR1 MNHEY, CDR2 SVGAGI. This CDR3 is CASSSLQGSYNEQFF. The CDR3 region has the DNA TGTGCCAGCAGTTCCCTACAGGGGTCCTACAATGAGCAGTTCTTC.

The chain carries TRBV2 and TRBJ2-5; 8 bases are shared with TRBD2. V lost 3 bases to trimming and J lost 5 bases; unmatched junction nucleotides: 14. Germline V gives CDR1 SNHLY, CDR2 FYNNEI. This CDR3 spans 17 amino acids. CDR3 DNA: TGTGCCAGCAGTGATTATAGTCGGAGCGGGAGTAGGGAGACCCAGTACTTC. Protein: CASSDYSRSGSRETQYF.

A few counts support this clone. The same CDR3 arises from other DNA sequences in this sample as well. V and J are TRBV19 and TRBJ1-1; 8 bases are a match to TRBD1. This CDR3 is built from 13 residues. Unmatched junction bases numbered 1, after V lost 6 bases and J lost 1 base. Germline V gene sequence: CDR1 LNHDA, CDR2 SQIVND (reference sequence). CDR3 amino acids: CASRGQGNTEAFF. In nucleotides, the CDR3 is TGTGCCAGTAGAGGACAGGGGAACACTGAAGCTTTCTTT.

This clone has only a few counts. CDR3 bases: TGTGCCAGCAGTTTATCCGGGATCCTGGACGGCTACACCTTC. Its protein is CASSLSGILDGYTF. The chain links TRBV28 to TRBJ1-2, with unresolved D. V was shortened by 1 base and J by 8 bases, with 14 bases between the two germline ends. CDR1 is MDHEN, CDR2 SYDVKM, per germline. The CDR3 runs to 14 residues.

This clone was seen only a few times. J is TRBJ1-2 and V is TRBV28; D is unresolved. Germline CDR1 MDHEN, CDR2 SYDVKM. CDR3 length equals 13 residues. V lost 8 bases and J 4 bases, leaving 14 bases between the germline ends. This chain's CDR3 is CASFRGLLYGYTF. CDR3 in DNA: TGTGCCAGCTTCCGTGGACTTCTCTATGGCTACACCTTC.

V is TRBV18 and J is TRBJ1-1; D might be TRBD1 (6 bases). The V end lost 3 bases, the J end lost 1 base, and 18 bases lay between the germline ends. The CDR3 totals 17 residues. From germline, CDR1 is KGHSH and CDR2 LQKENI. The DNA of the CDR3 is TGTGCCAGCTCACCGGGAACAGGGTACCCTACGAACACTGAAGCTTTCTTT. It encodes CASSPGTGYPTNTEAFF.